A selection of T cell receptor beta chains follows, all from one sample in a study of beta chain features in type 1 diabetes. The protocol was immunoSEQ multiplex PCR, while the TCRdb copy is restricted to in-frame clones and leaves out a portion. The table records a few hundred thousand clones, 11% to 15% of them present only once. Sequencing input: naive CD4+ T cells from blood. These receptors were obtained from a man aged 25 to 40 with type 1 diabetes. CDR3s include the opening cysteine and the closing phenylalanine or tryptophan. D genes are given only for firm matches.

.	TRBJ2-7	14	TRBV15	CATSRDRGAYEQYF
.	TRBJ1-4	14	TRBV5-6	CASSPMNREEKLFF
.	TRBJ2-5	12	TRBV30	CAWSAGGETQYF
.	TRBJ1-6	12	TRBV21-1	CASSKARRVLHF
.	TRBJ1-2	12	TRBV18	CASSPYDHGYTF
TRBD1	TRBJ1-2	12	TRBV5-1	CASSLADRGPTF
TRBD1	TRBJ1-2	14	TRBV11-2	CASSLQGADYGYTF
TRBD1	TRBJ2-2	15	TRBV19	CASSTWTGDGGELFF
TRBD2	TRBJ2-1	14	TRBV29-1	CSVERRLAGDEQFF
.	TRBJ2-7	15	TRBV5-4	CASSPQGQGIYEQYF
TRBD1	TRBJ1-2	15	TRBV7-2	CASSVTGGSDYGYTF
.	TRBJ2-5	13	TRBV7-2	CASSVGLQETQYF
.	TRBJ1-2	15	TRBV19	CASSRGQGSNYGYTF
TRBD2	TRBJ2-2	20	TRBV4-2	CASSQDSPSGGLVSTGELFF
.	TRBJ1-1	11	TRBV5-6	CASGDKGRAFF
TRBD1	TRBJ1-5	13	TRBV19	CATDRGSNQPQHF
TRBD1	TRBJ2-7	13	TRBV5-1	CASSLGQGSEQYF
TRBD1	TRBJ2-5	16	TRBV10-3	CAISESGTGGQETQYF
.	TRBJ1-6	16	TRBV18	CASSPPQGGVGSPLHF
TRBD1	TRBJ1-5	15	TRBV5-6	CASSPWTGSNQPQHF
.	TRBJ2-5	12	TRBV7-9	CASSLSSETQYF
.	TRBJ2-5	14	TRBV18	CASSPFDYQETQYF
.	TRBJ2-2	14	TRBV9	CASSVVGDTGELFF
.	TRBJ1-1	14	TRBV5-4	CASSLVGGDTEAFF
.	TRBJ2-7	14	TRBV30	CAWSVLTDFTKQYF
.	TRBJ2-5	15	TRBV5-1	CASSLAGSSGETQYF
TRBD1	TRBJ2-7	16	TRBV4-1	CASSQTMGQGAYEQYF
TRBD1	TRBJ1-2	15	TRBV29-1	CSVTGTGTTNYGYTF
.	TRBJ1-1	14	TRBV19	CASSILPGETEAFF
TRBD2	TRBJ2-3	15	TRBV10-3	CAISGTSGITDTQYF
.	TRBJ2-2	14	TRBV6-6	CASSYGTGTGELFF
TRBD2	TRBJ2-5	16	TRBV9	CASSVSSGVREETQYF